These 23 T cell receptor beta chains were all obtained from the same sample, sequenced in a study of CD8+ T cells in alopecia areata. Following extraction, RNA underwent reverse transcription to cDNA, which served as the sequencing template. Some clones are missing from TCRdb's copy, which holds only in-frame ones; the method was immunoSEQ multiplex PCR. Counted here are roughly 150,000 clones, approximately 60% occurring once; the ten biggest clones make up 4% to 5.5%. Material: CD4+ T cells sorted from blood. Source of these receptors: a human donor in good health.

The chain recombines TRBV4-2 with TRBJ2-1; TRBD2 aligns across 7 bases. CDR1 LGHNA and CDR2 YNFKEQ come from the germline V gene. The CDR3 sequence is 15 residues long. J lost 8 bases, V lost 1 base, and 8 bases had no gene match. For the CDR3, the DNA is TGTGCCAGCAGCCAAGGAGGGGCGGGAGCAGATGAGCAGTTCTTC. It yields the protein CASSQGGAGADEQFF.

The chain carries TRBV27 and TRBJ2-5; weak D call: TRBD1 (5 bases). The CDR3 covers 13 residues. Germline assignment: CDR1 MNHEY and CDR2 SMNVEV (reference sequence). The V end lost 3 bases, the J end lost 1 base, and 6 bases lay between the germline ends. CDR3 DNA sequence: TGTGCCAGCAGTTTCACAGGCCAAGAGACCCAGTACTTC. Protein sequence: CASSFTGQETQYF.

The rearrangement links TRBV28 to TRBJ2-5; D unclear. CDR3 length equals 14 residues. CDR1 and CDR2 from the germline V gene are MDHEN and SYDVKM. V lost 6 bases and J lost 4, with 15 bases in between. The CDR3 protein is CASRNPGPPETQYF. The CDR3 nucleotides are TGTGCCAGCAGAAACCCGGGCCCACCAGAGACCCAGTACTTC.

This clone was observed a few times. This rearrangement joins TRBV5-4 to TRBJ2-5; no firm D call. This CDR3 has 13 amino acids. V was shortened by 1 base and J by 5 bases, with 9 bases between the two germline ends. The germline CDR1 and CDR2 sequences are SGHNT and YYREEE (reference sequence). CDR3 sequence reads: CASSLLASETQYF. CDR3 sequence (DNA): TGTGCCAGCAGCTTGTTGGCCTCGGAGACCCAGTACTTC.

CDR3 sequence reads: CASHGGGYTF. The DNA of the CDR3 is TGTGCCAGTCACGGCGGAGGCTACACCTTC. This sequence joins TRBV2 and TRBJ1-2; D gene ambiguous. V lost 9 bases and J 8 bases, leaving 10 bases between the germline ends. The CDR3 totals 10 residues. Germline-derived CDR1 and CDR2 are SNHLY and FYNNEI. Together with reference TRBV2 and TRBJ1-2, the CDR3 gives the full variable domain: EPEVTQTPSHQVTQMGQEVILRCVPISNHLYFYWYRQILGQKVEFLVSFYNNEISEKSEIFDDQFSVERPDGSNFTLKIRSTKLEDSAMYFCASHGGGYTFGSGTRLTVV.

The DNA for the CDR3 is TGTGCCAGCAGTACCGGGACAGGGGGCCAAGAGACCCAGTACTTC. Translation gives CASSTGTGGQETQYF. The V call is TRBV25-1, the J call TRBJ2-5, with 11 bases aligning to TRBD1. This CDR3 region has 15 residues. Germline trimming cut 5 bases from V and 1 base from J; bases unmatched to any gene: 3. Germline CDR1 is MGHDK and CDR2 is SYGVNS.

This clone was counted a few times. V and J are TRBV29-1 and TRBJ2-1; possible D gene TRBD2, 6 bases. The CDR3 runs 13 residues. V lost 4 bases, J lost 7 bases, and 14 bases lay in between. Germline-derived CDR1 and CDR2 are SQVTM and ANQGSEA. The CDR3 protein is CSVGGLATNEQFF. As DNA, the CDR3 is TGCAGCGTTGGGGGCCTAGCGACGAATGAGCAGTTCTTC.

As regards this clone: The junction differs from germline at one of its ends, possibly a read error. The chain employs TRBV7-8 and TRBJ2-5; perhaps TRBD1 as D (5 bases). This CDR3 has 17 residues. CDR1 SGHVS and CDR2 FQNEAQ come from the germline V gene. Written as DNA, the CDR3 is TGTGCCAGCAGCTTAGCCCGACAGTGGAACTTTCAAGAGACCCAGCACTTC. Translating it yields CASSLARQWNFQETQHF. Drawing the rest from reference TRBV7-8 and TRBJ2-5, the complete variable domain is GAGVSQSPRYKVAKRGQDVALRCDPISGHVSLFWYQQALGQGPEFLTYFQNEAQLDKSGLPSDRFFAERPEGSVSTLKIQRTQQEDSAVYLCASSLARQWNFQETQHFGPGTRLLVL.

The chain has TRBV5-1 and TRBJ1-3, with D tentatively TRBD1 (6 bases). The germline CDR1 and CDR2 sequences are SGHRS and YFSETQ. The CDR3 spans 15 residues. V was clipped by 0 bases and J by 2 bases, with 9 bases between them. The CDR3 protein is CASSLGQEAGNTIYF. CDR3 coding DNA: TGCGCCAGCAGCTTGGGACAGGAGGCTGGAAACACCATATATTTT.

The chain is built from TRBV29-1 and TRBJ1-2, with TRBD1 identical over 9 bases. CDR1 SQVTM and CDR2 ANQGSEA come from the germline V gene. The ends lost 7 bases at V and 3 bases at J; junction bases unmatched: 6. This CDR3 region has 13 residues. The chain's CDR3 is CSARQGVDYGYTF. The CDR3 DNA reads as TGCAGCGCCAGACAGGGGGTGGACTATGGCTACACCTTC.

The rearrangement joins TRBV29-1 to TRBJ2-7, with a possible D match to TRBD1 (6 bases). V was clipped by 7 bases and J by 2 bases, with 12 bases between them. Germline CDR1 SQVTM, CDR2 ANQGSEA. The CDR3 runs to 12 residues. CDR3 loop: CSAGHIPYEQYF. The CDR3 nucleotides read TGCAGCGCGGGACATATTCCCTACGAGCAGTACTTC.

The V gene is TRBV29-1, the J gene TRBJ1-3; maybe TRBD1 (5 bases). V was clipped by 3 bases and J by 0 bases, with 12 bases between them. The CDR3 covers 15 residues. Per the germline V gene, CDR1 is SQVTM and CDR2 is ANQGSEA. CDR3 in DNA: TGCAGCGTTGATGGACCAGGGCTCTCTGGAAACACCATATATTTT. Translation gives CSVDGPGLSGNTIYF.

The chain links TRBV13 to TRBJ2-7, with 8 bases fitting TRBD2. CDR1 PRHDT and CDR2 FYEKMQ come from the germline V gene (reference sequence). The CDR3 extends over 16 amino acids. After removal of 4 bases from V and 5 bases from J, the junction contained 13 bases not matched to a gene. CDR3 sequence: CASSSSAGGGVHEQYF. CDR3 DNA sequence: TGTGCCAGCAGCTCCTCGGCGGGAGGCGGAGTGCACGAGCAGTACTTC.

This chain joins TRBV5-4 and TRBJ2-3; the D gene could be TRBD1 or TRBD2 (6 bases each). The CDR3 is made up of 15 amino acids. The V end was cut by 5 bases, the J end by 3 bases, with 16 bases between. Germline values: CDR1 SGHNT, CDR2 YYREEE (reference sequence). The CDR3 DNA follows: TGTGCCAGCAGGACAGAAGGGGGGCCGACAGATACGCAGTATTTT. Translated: CASRTEGGPTDTQYF.

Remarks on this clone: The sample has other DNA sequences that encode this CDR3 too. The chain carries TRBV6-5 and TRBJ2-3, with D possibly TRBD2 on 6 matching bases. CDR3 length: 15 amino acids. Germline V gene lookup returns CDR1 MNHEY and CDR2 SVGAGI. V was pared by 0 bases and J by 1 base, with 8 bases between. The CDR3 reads CASSYSGTGTDTQYF. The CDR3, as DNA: TGTGCCAGCAGTTACTCTGGGACTGGCACAGATACGCAGTATTTT.

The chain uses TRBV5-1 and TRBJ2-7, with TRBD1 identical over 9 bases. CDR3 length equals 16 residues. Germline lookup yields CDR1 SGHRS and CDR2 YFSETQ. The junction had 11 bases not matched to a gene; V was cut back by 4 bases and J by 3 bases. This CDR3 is CASSRDLPGQGYEQYF. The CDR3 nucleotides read TGCGCCAGCAGCCGTGATTTACCGGGACAGGGCTACGAGCAGTACTTC.

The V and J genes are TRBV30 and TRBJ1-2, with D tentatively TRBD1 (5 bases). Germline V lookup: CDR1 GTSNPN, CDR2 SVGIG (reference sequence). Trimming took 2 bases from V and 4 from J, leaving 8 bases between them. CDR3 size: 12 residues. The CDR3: CAWSLTGYGYTF. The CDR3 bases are TGTGCCTGGAGTCTCACAGGCTATGGCTACACCTTC.

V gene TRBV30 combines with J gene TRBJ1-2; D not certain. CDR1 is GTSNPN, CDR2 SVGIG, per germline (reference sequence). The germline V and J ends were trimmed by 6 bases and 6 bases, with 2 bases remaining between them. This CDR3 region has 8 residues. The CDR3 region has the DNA TGTGCCTGTAATGGCTACACCTTC. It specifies CACNGYTF.

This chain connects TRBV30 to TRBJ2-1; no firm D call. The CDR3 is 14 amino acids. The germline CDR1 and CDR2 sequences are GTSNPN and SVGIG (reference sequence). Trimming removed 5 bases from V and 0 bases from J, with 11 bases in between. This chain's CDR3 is CAWGIGSSYNEQFF. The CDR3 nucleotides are TGTGCCTGGGGTATAGGGTCCTCCTACAATGAGCAGTTCTTC.

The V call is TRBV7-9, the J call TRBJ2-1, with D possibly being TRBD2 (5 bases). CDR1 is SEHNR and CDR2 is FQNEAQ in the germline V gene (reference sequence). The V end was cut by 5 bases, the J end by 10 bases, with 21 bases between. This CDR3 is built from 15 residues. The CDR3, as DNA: TGTGCCAGCAGCCCCCAGAGAGGGTCTCATTACGAGCAGTTCTTC. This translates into CASSPQRGSHYEQFF.

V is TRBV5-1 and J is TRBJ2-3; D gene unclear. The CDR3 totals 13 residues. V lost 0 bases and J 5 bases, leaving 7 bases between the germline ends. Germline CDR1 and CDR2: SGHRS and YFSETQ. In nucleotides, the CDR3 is TGCGCCAGCAGCTTGGGGCTGGGAGATACGCAGTATTTT. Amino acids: CASSLGLGDTQYF.

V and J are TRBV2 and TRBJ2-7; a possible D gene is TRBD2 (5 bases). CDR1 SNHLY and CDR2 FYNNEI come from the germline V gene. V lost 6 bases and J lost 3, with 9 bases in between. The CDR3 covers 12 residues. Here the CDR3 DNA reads TGTGCCAGCAGAGCGGCAGGCTACGAGCAGTACTTC. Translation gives CASRAAGYEQYF.

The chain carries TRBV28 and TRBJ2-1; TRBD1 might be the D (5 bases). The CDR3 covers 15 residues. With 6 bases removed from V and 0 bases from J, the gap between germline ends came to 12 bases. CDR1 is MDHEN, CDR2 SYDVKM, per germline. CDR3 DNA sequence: TGTGCCAGCAGATGGGGCGGCCACTCCTACAATGAGCAGTTCTTC. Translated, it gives CASRWGGHSYNEQFF. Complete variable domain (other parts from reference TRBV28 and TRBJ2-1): DVKVTQSSRYLVKRTGEKVFLECVQDMDHENMFWYRQDPGLGLRLIYFSYDVKMKEKGDIPEGYSVSREKKERFSLILESASTNQTSMYLCASRWGGHSYNEQFFGPGTRLTVL.